What follows describes a single T cell receptor (beta chain). Its matching antigen is unknown. This record belongs to a study of cytomegalovirus exposure and HLA in healthy donors. Study-level results: A classifier reportedly called cytomegalovirus status with high sensitivity and specificity. Associated with cytomegalovirus, according to the listing, were around 160 TCR beta chains. Most observed TCR sequences were rare, whereas some public TCRs were detected in many donors. A few CMV-associated chains proved CMV antigen-specific in vitro.

TCRdb's copy holds only in-frame clones and misses some; the assay was immunoSEQ multiplex PCR. This table has fewer than 150,000 clones, around nine tenths appearing once. Trimming removed 3 bases from V and 0 bases from J, with 6 bases in between. Germline values: CDR1 KGHSH, CDR2 LQKENI. CDR3 length: 13 amino acids. Sequenced: PBMCs. The J gene is TRBJ2-7, the V gene TRBV18; D call uncertain. The TCR originated in a man aged 30-40 years in good health and CMV-seronegative. Written as DNA, the CDR3 is TGTGCCAGCTCACCCCTCAGCTCCTACGAGCAGTACTTC. Protein product: CASSPLSSYEQYF. Full variable domain (remainder filled in from reference TRBV18 and TRBJ2-7): NAGVMQNPRHLVRRRGQEARLRCSPMKGHSHVYWYRQLPEEGLKFMVYLQKENIIDESGMPKERFSAEFPKEGPSILRIQQVVRGDSAAYFCASSPLSSYEQYFGPGTRLTVT.